This TCR beta chain was recovered during a study of radiotherapy plus CTLA-4 blockade in lung cancer. Across the whole study: Objective responses were seen in around 17% of patients, disease control in about 30%. Study results and limitations: Clones of tumor-derived TCRs expanded in blood after radiotherapy plus ipilimumab.

Method: immunoSEQ multiplex PCR; TCRdb's copy keeps in-frame clones and lacks some. The repertoire has roughly 100,000 clones, around 85% of them found once; the top ten carry over 2%. Focal radiation was given together with CTLA-4 blockade (ipilimumab) to patients with chemo-refractory metastatic non-small-cell lung cancer. Worth noting for this clone: The target antigen is unknown.

CDR1 and CDR2 (germline): SGHRS, YFSETQ. The CDR3 totals 13 residues. Trimming took off 4 bases at V and 9 bases at J, with 11 bases between the two ends. The chain recombines TRBV5-1 with TRBJ1-6, with D hard to call. This material consisted of peripheral blood, taken from a patient treated with radiotherapy plus ipilimumab. The TCR sequence derives from a human donor with non-small cell lung cancer that progressed on radiotherapy plus ipilimumab. Some clones in this sample may be carry-over from other donors' samples. Written as DNA, the CDR3 is TGCGCCAGCAGCCAGGACGTTACTTCACCCCTCCACTTT. Translating gives CASSQDVTSPLHF.